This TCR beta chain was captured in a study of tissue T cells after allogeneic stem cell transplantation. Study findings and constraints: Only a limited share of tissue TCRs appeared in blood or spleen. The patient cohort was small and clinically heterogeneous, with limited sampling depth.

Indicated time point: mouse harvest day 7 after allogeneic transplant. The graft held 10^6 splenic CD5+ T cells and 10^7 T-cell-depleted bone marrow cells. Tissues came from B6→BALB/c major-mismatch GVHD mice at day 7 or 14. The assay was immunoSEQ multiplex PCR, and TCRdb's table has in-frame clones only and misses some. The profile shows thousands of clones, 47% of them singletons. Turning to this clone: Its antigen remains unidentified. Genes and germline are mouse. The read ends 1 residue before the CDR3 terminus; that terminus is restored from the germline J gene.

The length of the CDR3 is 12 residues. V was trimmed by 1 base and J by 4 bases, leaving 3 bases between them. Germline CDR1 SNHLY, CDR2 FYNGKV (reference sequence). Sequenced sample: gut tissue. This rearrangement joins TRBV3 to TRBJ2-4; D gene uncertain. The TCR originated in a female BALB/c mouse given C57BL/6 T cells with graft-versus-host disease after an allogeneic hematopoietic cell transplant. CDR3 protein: CASSLVENTLYF. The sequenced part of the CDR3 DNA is TGTGCCAGCAGCTTAGTAGAAAACACCTTGTAC.